One and the same sample provided the 20 T cell receptor beta chains below, sequenced in a study of CD8+ T cells in alopecia areata. Described treatment: oral pan-JAK inhibitor, 5-10 mg twice daily. In each case, RNA was isolated and then reverse transcribed into cDNA as the sequencing template. Data came from immunoSEQ multiplex PCR; TCRdb stores just in-frame clones and leaves some out. The repertoire holds roughly 280,000 clones, with 60% as singletons. The sequenced sample was CD4+ T cells sorted from blood, obtained at week 52, from a patient treated with tofacitinib. Source of these receptors: a human donor with alopecia areata.

The chain recombines TRBV29-1 with TRBJ1-2; 9 bases map to TRBD1. The germline V gene has CDR1 SQVTM and CDR2 ANQGSEA. The junction had 8 bases not matched to a gene; V was cut back by 3 bases and J by 0 bases. The CDR3 length is 16 residues. CDR3 coding DNA: TGCAGCGTTGATGAGGGACAGGGCCCTACTAACTATGGCTACACCTTC. Amino acid sequence: CSVDEGQGPTNYGYTF. The whole variable domain, remainder taken from reference TRBV29-1 and TRBJ1-2, is SAVISQKPSRDICQRGTSLTIQCQVDSQVTMMFWYRQQPGQSLTLIATANQGSEATYESGFVIDKFPISRPNLTFSTLTVSNMSPEDSSIYLCSVDEGQGPTNYGYTFGSGTRLTVV.

The chain has TRBV10-3 and TRBJ2-1, with 11 bases identical to TRBD2. The V gene end was trimmed by 6 bases and the J gene end by 5 bases; junction bases not matched to a gene: 6. Germline assignment: CDR1 ENHRY and CDR2 SYGVKD. The CDR3 runs to 15 residues. CDR3 in amino acids: CAISETSGEHNEQFF. DNA for the CDR3: TGTGCCATCAGCGAGACTAGCGGGGAGCACAATGAGCAGTTCTTC.

The chain is built from TRBV19 and TRBJ1-5; D is unresolved. Germline V gene lookup returns CDR1 LNHDA and CDR2 SQIVND (reference sequence). CDR3 length: 13 residues. V was shortened by 7 bases and J by 0 bases, with 7 bases between the two germline ends. The CDR3 protein is CASTKVSNQPQHF. In DNA form, the CDR3 reads TGTGCCAGTACGAAGGTTAGCAATCAGCCCCAGCATTTT.

The rearrangement links TRBV6-6 to TRBJ1-1; no clear D gene. V shed 10 bases and J shed 4 bases, with 16 bases lying between them. The CDR3 covers 13 residues. In germline, CDR1 is MNHNY, CDR2 SVGAGI (reference sequence). The CDR3 nucleotides are TGTGCCATCCAGCAGGCAATATCCACTGAAGCTTTCTTT. This translates into CAIQQAISTEAFF.

This chain joins TRBV2 and TRBJ2-7, with D tentatively TRBD1 (6 bases). V shed 6 bases and J shed 4 bases, with 13 bases lying between them. Germline V gene sequence: CDR1 SNHLY, CDR2 FYNNEI. CDR3 size: 13 residues. The CDR3, as DNA: TGTGCCAGCAGCACCGGACAGATTTACGAGCAGTACTTC. Its translation is CASSTGQIYEQYF.

This clone was counted once. The chain couples TRBV4-1 to TRBJ2-5, with 11 bases matching TRBD2. The CDR3 is 20 residues long. Germline V CDR1 and CDR2: MGHRA, YSYEKL. With V trimmed by 1 base and J by 5 bases, 18 bases remained unmatched. The DNA of the CDR3 is TGCGCCAGCAGCCAAGTGGGACGGGAGAAACTAGCGGGGGCGGTGGAGACCCAGTACTTC. This sequence encodes CASSQVGREKLAGAVETQYF.

This clone was seen once. The rearrangement uses TRBV15 and TRBJ2-3; D may match TRBD1 or TRBD2 (6 bases each). Trimming removed 0 bases at V and 0 bases at J, with 10 bases between. The CDR3 is made up of 16 amino acids. Looked up from germline, CDR1 is LNHNV and CDR2 is YYDKDF (reference sequence). The CDR3 nucleotides read TGTGCCACCAGCAGAGATAGGGGGAGGAGCACAGATACGCAGTATTTT. Its protein product is CATSRDRGRSTDTQYF.

J is TRBJ2-3 and V is TRBV19; D unclear. Germline CDR1 reads LNHDA; CDR2 reads SQIVND (reference sequence). V was cut by 0 bases and J by 2 bases, with 6 bases left in between. The CDR3 sequence is 14 residues long. Here the CDR3 DNA reads TGTGCCAGTAGTATAGAGGGCACCACAGATACGCAGTATTTT. It encodes CASSIEGTTDTQYF.

The chain links TRBV7-9 to TRBJ2-7, with D maybe TRBD1 (5 bases). CDR3 length: 13 amino acids. V lost 3 bases to trimming and J lost 5 bases, with 11 bases between them. The germline V gene has CDR1 SEHNR and CDR2 FQNEAQ (reference sequence). The CDR3 DNA reads as TGTGCCAGCAGCTTCCAGGGTAGAGACGAGCAGTACTTC. Its translation is CASSFQGRDEQYF.

This clone is a singleton in its sample. The chain uses TRBV30 and TRBJ2-1; the match to TRBD2 covers 13 bases. V gave up 4 bases and J gave up 4 bases; unmatched junction bases: 10. Germline V gene lookup returns CDR1 GTSNPN and CDR2 SVGIG (reference sequence). The CDR3 has 17 residues. DNA of the CDR3: TGTGCCTGGACCAAAAGACTAGCGGGGGGTACGTACAATGAGCAGTTCTTC. This codes for CAWTKRLAGGTYNEQFF.

The chain has TRBV27 and TRBJ2-7; D might be TRBD1 (7 bases). Trimming pared 2 bases from V and 4 bases from J, leaving 15 bases between. CDR1 and CDR2 (germline): MNHEY, SMNVEV (reference sequence). The CDR3 length is 15 residues. Here the CDR3 DNA reads TGTGCCAGCAGTTTAAGGGGGGTACAGGGGTACGAGCAGTACTTC. Encoded protein: CASSLRGVQGYEQYF.

V is TRBV7-9 and J is TRBJ1-1; maybe TRBD1 (5 bases). Germline lookup yields CDR1 SEHNR and CDR2 FQNEAQ (reference sequence). The CDR3 spans 13 residues. Trimming cost V 3 bases and J 4 bases, with 9 bases left between them. As DNA, the CDR3 is TGTGCCAGCAGCTTCCGTGGGGGCACTGAAGCTTTCTTT. Translation gives CASSFRGGTEAFF.

The chain carries TRBV19 and TRBJ2-2; 9 nucleotides line up with TRBD1. Looked up from germline, CDR1 is LNHDA and CDR2 is SQIVND (reference sequence). J was trimmed by 6 bases and V by 5 bases; bases with no gene match: 7. There are 15 residues in the CDR3. This CDR3 reads CASSPLTGGAGELFF. In DNA, the CDR3 is TGTGCCAGTAGTCCCTTGACAGGGGGTGCCGGGGAGCTGTTTTTT.

This chain joins TRBV5-6 and TRBJ1-1; no reliable D call. Per germline, CDR1 SGHDT and CDR2 YYEEEE. V lost 5 bases, J lost 0 bases, and 8 bases lay in between. The length of the CDR3 is 13 residues. CDR3 nucleotide sequence: TGTGCCAGCAGTACGGATTTGAACACTGAAGCTTTCTTT. Protein product: CASSTDLNTEAFF.

V usage is TRBV15 and J usage is TRBJ2-1, with a possible D match to TRBD1 (5 bases). CDR3 size: 12 residues. Trimming took off 6 bases at V and 4 bases at J, with 7 bases between the two ends. Germline V gives CDR1 LNHNV, CDR2 YYDKDF (reference sequence). The CDR3 spells CATSPGYNEQFF. The CDR3 DNA sequence: TGTGCCACCAGTCCAGGGTACAATGAGCAGTTCTTC.

The J gene is TRBJ1-2, the V gene TRBV15; 8 bases fit TRBD1. The CDR3 contains 13 residues. V lost 8 bases, J lost 4 bases, and 6 bases stayed unmatched. CDR1 LNHNV and CDR2 YYDKDF come from the germline V gene (reference sequence). CDR3 nucleotides: TGTGCCACCTCAGGGGGCCTAGGCTATGGCTACACCTTC. It encodes CATSGGLGYGYTF.

This clone has only a few counts. The chain couples TRBV29-1 to TRBJ1-1; a possible D gene is TRBD1 (5 bases). The ends were cut back, 4 bases at V and 0 bases at J, with 12 bases in the middle. Germline CDR1 is SQVTM and CDR2 is ANQGSEA. The CDR3 length is 14 residues. This CDR3 reads CSVVVYRMNTEAFF. CDR3 coding DNA: TGCAGCGTTGTTGTGTACAGGATGAACACTGAAGCTTTCTTT.

The chain employs TRBV30 and TRBJ2-7; D is ambiguous. V was trimmed by 0 bases and J by 0 bases, leaving 9 bases between them. The CDR3 runs to 14 residues. Germline assignment: CDR1 GTSNPN and CDR2 SVGIG (reference sequence). The CDR3 sequence: CAWSVSSLSYEQYF. The CDR3 bases are TGTGCCTGGAGTGTTAGCTCCCTCTCCTACGAGCAGTACTTC.

This chain links TRBV7-3 with TRBJ2-5; a possible D gene is TRBD1 (5 bases). The CDR3 has 13 residues. Germline CDR1 reads SGHTA; CDR2 reads FQGTGA. V was shortened by 5 bases and J by 5 bases, with 12 bases between the two germline ends. CDR3 coding DNA: TGTGCCAGCAGCCAAGGGGTCGGGGAGACCCAGTACTTC. Protein product: CASSQGVGETQYF. Variable domain in full (rest from reference TRBV7-3 and TRBJ2-5): GAGVSQTPSNKVTEKGKYVELRCDPISGHTALYWYRQSLGQGPEFLIYFQGTGAADDSGLPNDRFFAVRPEGSVSTLKIQRTERGDSAVYLCASSQGVGETQYFGPGTRLLVL.

The gene calls are TRBV7-2 and TRBJ2-7, with 9 bases lining up with TRBD1. Germline loops: CDR1 SGHTA, CDR2 FQGNSA. The junction had 8 bases not matched to a gene; V was cut back by 6 bases and J by 2 bases. The CDR3 length is 15 residues. DNA of the CDR3: TGTGCCAGCAGGCCAACGACAGGGGGAACCTACGAGCAGTACTTC. Its translation: CASRPTTGGTYEQYF.